These 29 T cell receptor beta chains were all obtained from the same sample, sequenced in a study of blood T cell repertoires in COVID-19 (dated by TCRdb to 2018 to 2021). Library preparation was by the immunoSEQ multiplex PCR assay. TCRdb retrieved this table from immuneACCESS and kept in-frame rearrangements only. Not all clones are present; in checked studies, unresolved V genes account for under half, and no reason is known for the remainder. A total of about 69,000 clones appear in this sample, about four fifths of them only once. The top ten constitute more than 40% of the sample. Sample: peripheral blood. Receptors originate from a human donor in a cohort sampled during active COVID-19.

The rearrangement uses TRBV29-1 and TRBJ2-7; unclear D gene. The CDR3 covers 12 residues. With 4 bases removed from V and 5 bases from J, the gap between germline ends came to 12 bases. Germline CDR1 is SQVTM and CDR2 is ANQGSEA. The CDR3 protein is CSVVKPVNEQYF. The CDR3 nucleotides are TGCAGCGTTGTAAAGCCTGTCAACGAGCAGTACTTC.

J is TRBJ1-1 and V is TRBV5-1, with D unclear. The length of the CDR3 is 14 residues. V was shortened by 4 bases and J by 1 base, with 11 bases between the two germline ends. CDR1 and CDR2 from the germline V gene are SGHRS and YFSETQ. The CDR3: CASSPARGNTEAFF. The CDR3 DNA follows: TGCGCCAGCAGCCCTGCCCGGGGGAACACTGAAGCTTTCTTT.

This clone was observed a few times. This chain uses TRBV5-1 with TRBJ1-4, with D possibly TRBD1 on 5 matching bases. Trimming cost V 3 bases and J 5 bases, with 11 bases left between them. CDR3 size: 14 residues. The germline gives CDR1 SGHRS, CDR2 YFSETQ. CDR3 nucleotide sequence: TGCGCCAGCAGCTCGGACAAGCCAAATGAAAAACTGTTTTTT. Translating gives CASSSDKPNEKLFF.

This clone was counted many times. This chain connects TRBV7-2 to TRBJ1-1, with 7 bases fitting TRBD1. Germline V lookup: CDR1 SGHTA, CDR2 FQGNSA. The CDR3 spans 15 residues. Trimming cost V 2 bases and J 4 bases; bases outside gene matches: 7. The CDR3, as DNA: TGTGCCAGCAGCTTAAGTCGACAGGGAGGCACTGAAGCTTTCTTT. It yields the protein CASSLSRQGGTEAFF. Complete variable domain (other parts from reference TRBV7-2 and TRBJ1-1): GAGVSQSPSNKVTEKGKDVELRCDPISGHTALYWYRQSLGQGLEFLIYFQGNSAPDKSGLPSDRFSAERTGGSVSTLTIQRTQQEDSAVYLCASSLSRQGGTEAFFGQGTRLTVV.

In this sample, this clone turned up once. The chain links TRBV2 to TRBJ2-7, with 9 bases identical to TRBD1. Per germline, CDR1 SNHLY and CDR2 FYNNEI. The trim removed 3 bases at V and 4 bases at J, leaving 7 bases unmatched. This CDR3 is 15 amino acids long. The CDR3 loop is CASSEPGQGDYEQYF. The CDR3 DNA follows: TGTGCCAGCAGTGAGCCGGGACAGGGAGATTACGAGCAGTACTTC. Full variable domain (remainder filled in from reference TRBV2 and TRBJ2-7): EPEVTQTPSHQVTQMGQEVILRCVPISNHLYFYWYRQILGQKVEFLVSFYNNEISEKSEIFDDQFSVERPDGSNFTLKIRSTKLEDSAMYFCASSEPGQGDYEQYFGPGTRLTVT.

J is TRBJ1-5 and V is TRBV11-3; no firm D call. V lost 1 base to trimming and J lost 7 bases, with 8 bases between them. The germline V gene encodes CDR1 SGHNT and CDR2 YENEEA. The CDR3 is made up of 13 amino acids. The CDR3 sequence is CASSLGPGQPQHF. The DNA of the CDR3 is TGTGCCAGCAGCTTAGGGCCAGGCCAGCCCCAGCATTTT.

A word on this clone: Sequence at one end of the junction differs from germline and may be a read error. The J gene is TRBJ2-7, the V gene TRBV6-2 or TRBV6-3; 9 bases fit TRBD1. Germline V gene sequence: CDR1 MNHEY, CDR2 SVGEGT. The CDR3 is 16 residues long. The CDR3 bases are TGTGCCAGCAGTTCCCAGGGGGGACAGGGCTCCTCCGAGCAGTACTTC. It encodes CASSSQGGQGSSEQYF.

The CDR3 DNA sequence: TGTGCCAGCAGCCAAGATAGGGGACTAAGAGAGACCCAGTACTTC. Translated: CASSQDRGLRETQYF. This chain connects TRBV14 to TRBJ2-5, with 7 positions matching TRBD2. This CDR3 contains 15 residues. CDR1 is SGHDN, CDR2 FVKESK, per germline. V trimming: 0 bases; J trimming: 4 bases; junction bases outside the gene matches: 5. Full variable domain (remainder filled in from reference TRBV14 and TRBJ2-5): EAGVTQFPSHSVIEKGQTVTLRCDPISGHDNLYWYRRVMGKEIKFLLHFVKESKQDESGMPNNRFLAERTGGTYSTLKVQPAELEDSGVYFCASSQDRGLRETQYFGPGTRLLVL.

The genes are TRBV15 and TRBJ1-2, with TRBD1 identical over 7 bases. The J segment lost 4 bases and the V segment lost 3 bases, leaving 20 bases of the junction unmatched. In germline, CDR1 is LNHNV, CDR2 YYDKDF (reference sequence). The CDR3 runs 19 residues. CDR3 sequence: CATSSPRGQPIRGSYGYTF. CDR3 bases: TGTGCCACCAGCAGTCCTAGGGGGCAGCCAATCCGAGGTAGCTATGGCTACACCTTC.

This clone was seen only once. The CDR3 spells CASSISREETQYF. The CDR3 nucleotides are TGTGCCAGTAGTATCTCCAGGGAAGAGACCCAGTACTTC. The gene calls are TRBV19 and TRBJ2-5, with D possibly TRBD1 on 5 matching bases. The CDR3 loop spans 13 amino acids. V was trimmed by 3 bases and J by 3 bases, leaving 8 bases between them. Per the germline V gene, CDR1 is LNHDA and CDR2 is SQIVND (reference sequence).

V usage is TRBV11-3 and J usage is TRBJ2-6; the match to TRBD1 covers 9 bases. The CDR3 contains 18 residues. CDR1 and CDR2 from the germline V gene are SGHNT and YENEEA. V lost 5 bases to trimming and J lost 0 bases; unmatched junction nucleotides: 8. The chain's CDR3 is CASSKTGTGSSGANVLTF. The CDR3 DNA reads TGTGCCAGCAGCAAAACCGGGACAGGGAGCTCTGGGGCCAACGTCCTGACTTTC.

This chain connects TRBV19 to TRBJ2-2; D might be TRBD2 (6 bases). The V end was cut by 1 base, the J end by 7 bases, with 10 bases between. Germline V CDR1 and CDR2: LNHDA, SQIVND (reference sequence). This CDR3 is built from 14 residues. The CDR3 sequence is CASSIGAGDGELFF. The CDR3 DNA reads TGTGCCAGTAGTATAGGAGCGGGTGACGGGGAGCTGTTTTTT.

The chain joins TRBV5-1 to TRBJ2-1; tentatively, D is TRBD2 (5 bases). Trimming stripped 1 base from V and 6 bases from J, with 14 bases between. Germline lookup yields CDR1 SGHRS and CDR2 YFSETQ. The CDR3 is 15 amino acids. CDR3: CASSLSRGIFNEQFF. CDR3 bases: TGCGCCAGCAGCTTGAGTCGAGGGATTTTCAATGAGCAGTTCTTC.

The gene calls are TRBV6-5 and TRBJ2-4; the D gene is possibly TRBD1 (6 bases). Germline CDR1 and CDR2: MNHEY and SVGAGI. CDR3 size: 13 residues. The V gene lost 6 bases and the J gene lost 4 bases, with 10 bases spanning the gap. The CDR3 DNA reads TGTGCCAGCAGCCGGGACATTAAAAACATTCAGTACTTC. It encodes CASSRDIKNIQYF.

This CDR3 is CASSGRDRQAFF. The CDR3 DNA reads TGTGCCAGCAGCGGGCGGGACAGACAAGCTTTCTTT. The chain links TRBV7-2 to TRBJ1-1, with 7 bases aligning to TRBD1. J lost 9 bases, V lost 5 bases, and 6 bases had no gene match. Germline assignment: CDR1 SGHTA and CDR2 FQGNSA. The CDR3 length is 12 residues. Full variable domain (outside the CDR3, taken from reference TRBV7-2 and TRBJ1-1): GAGVSQSPSNKVTEKGKDVELRCDPISGHTALYWYRQSLGQGLEFLIYFQGNSAPDKSGLPSDRFSAERTGGSVSTLTIQRTQQEDSAVYLCASSGRDRQAFFGQGTRLTVV.

The chain combines TRBV27 with TRBJ1-5; D ambiguous. The germline gives CDR1 MNHEY, CDR2 SMNVEV (reference sequence). The length of the CDR3 is 15 residues. V was shortened by 3 bases and J by 1 base, with 10 bases between the two germline ends. The CDR3 region is CASSLRKDSNQPQHF. CDR3 DNA: TGTGCCAGCAGTTTGCGGAAAGACAGCAATCAGCCCCAGCATTTT.

The rearrangement links TRBV6-5 to TRBJ2-3, with 8 bases aligning to TRBD1. Germline-derived CDR1 and CDR2 are MNHEY and SVGAGI. This CDR3 comprises 14 residues. Trimming took 7 bases from V and 2 from J; bases not matched to a gene: 5. CDR3: CASKTGADTDTQYF. CDR3 DNA sequence: TGTGCCAGCAAGACAGGGGCCGACACAGATACGCAGTATTTT.

The rearrangement links TRBV28 to TRBJ2-6; weak D call: TRBD1 (5 bases). The CDR3 consists of 16 residues. The germline gives CDR1 MDHEN, CDR2 SYDVKM. V was pared by 5 bases and J by 1 base, with 12 bases between. CDR3 protein: CASSQGVGSGANVLTF. The CDR3 DNA reads as TGTGCCAGCAGTCAGGGCGTGGGATCTGGGGCCAACGTCCTGACTTTC.

This chain links TRBV24-1 with TRBJ2-3; 10 bases map to TRBD1. Trimming at V came to 2 bases and at J to 4 bases, leaving 2 bases not matched to a gene. Germline V gene data show CDR1 as KGHDR and CDR2 as SFDVKD. This CDR3 has 15 amino acids. The CDR3 sequence is CATSDYGTGADTQYF. The CDR3 DNA follows: TGTGCCACCAGTGATTACGGGACAGGGGCAGATACGCAGTATTTT.

The chain employs TRBV28 and TRBJ1-2; 8 positions match TRBD1. CDR3 size: 15 residues. Losses at the gene ends were 2 bases for V and 2 bases for J; bases not matched to a gene: 4. Germline assignment: CDR1 MDHEN and CDR2 SYDVKM. CDR3 sequence: CASSLGQGANYGYTF. The CDR3 region has the DNA TGTGCCAGCAGTTTAGGGCAGGGGGCGAACTATGGCTACACCTTC.

The chain joins TRBV6-5 to TRBJ1-1, with D unclear. The CDR3 has 13 amino acids. Germline V lookup: CDR1 MNHEY, CDR2 SVGAGI. The V end was cut by 2 bases, the J end by 3 bases, with 7 bases between. DNA of the CDR3: TGTGCCAGCAGTTACCTCACTTACACTGAAGCTTTCTTT. It specifies CASSYLTYTEAFF.

The CDR3 DNA reads as TGTGCCAGCAGCCTAGGCGGCGGGAACACCGGGGAGCTGTTTTTT. This translates into CASSLGGGNTGELFF. The rearrangement uses TRBV28 and TRBJ2-2; D is undetermined. The CDR3 consists of 15 residues. Between the trimmed V and J ends, which lost 6 bases and 1 base, there was a span of 12 bases. CDR1 is MDHEN and CDR2 is SYDVKM in the germline V gene.

The chain has TRBV5-1 and TRBJ2-3; 9 nucleotides match TRBD1. There are 16 residues in the CDR3. J lost 5 bases, V lost 4 bases, and 11 bases had no gene match. CDR1 is SGHRS and CDR2 is YFSETQ in the germline V gene. This CDR3 is CASSPLPGTGIDTQYF. The CDR3 DNA reads TGCGCCAGCAGCCCACTACCCGGGACAGGGATAGATACGCAGTATTTT.

V usage is TRBV6-5 and J usage is TRBJ2-7; D gene unclear. Per germline, CDR1 MNHEY and CDR2 SVGAGI. With 6 bases removed from V and 1 base from J, the gap between germline ends came to 7 bases. The CDR3 runs to 12 residues. CDR3 DNA: TGTGCCAGCAGGAGCCCGTCCTACGAGCAGTACTTC. It translates to CASRSPSYEQYF.

The chain combines TRBV5-1 with TRBJ2-7; tentatively, D is TRBD1 (6 bases). Germline V lookup: CDR1 SGHRS, CDR2 YFSETQ. V was clipped by 1 base and J by 2 bases, with 13 bases between them. This CDR3 spans 15 amino acids. The CDR3 bases are TGCGCCAGCAGCTTGTTTGGACAGACGGCCTACGAGCAGTACTTC. Translating gives CASSLFGQTAYEQYF.

The rearrangement joins TRBV7-9 to TRBJ2-4, with D possibly being TRBD2 (6 bases). Germline V gives CDR1 SEHNR, CDR2 FQNEAQ (reference sequence). This CDR3 is built from 15 residues. Trimming shortened V by 4 bases and J by 0 bases, and 10 bases separated the two germline ends. CDR3 in amino acids: CASSSRDLAKNIQYF. CDR3 bases: TGTGCCAGCAGCTCCCGGGACTTAGCCAAAAACATTCAGTACTTC.

The rearrangement links TRBV4-2 to TRBJ2-2, with 7 bases aligning to TRBD1. The germline V gene has CDR1 LGHNA and CDR2 YNFKEQ. V gave up 1 base and J gave up 7 bases; unmatched junction bases: 6. There are 15 residues in the CDR3. Here the CDR3 reads CASSQVRGQVGELFF. The CDR3 region has the DNA TGTGCCAGCAGCCAAGTAAGGGGGCAGGTCGGGGAGCTGTTTTTT.

V and J are TRBV27 and TRBJ1-5; perhaps TRBD1 as D (5 bases). The CDR3 runs to 14 residues. CDR1 is MNHEY and CDR2 is SMNVEV in the germline V gene (reference sequence). V was shortened by 6 bases and J by 3 bases, with 12 bases between the two germline ends. In nucleotides, the CDR3 is TGTGCCAGCAGCTTAAGGGGCACCAATCAGCCCCAGCATTTT. Protein: CASSLRGTNQPQHF.

The V and J genes are TRBV28 and TRBJ1-1; 7 positions match TRBD1. With 7 bases clipped from V and 7 bases from J, the junction kept 12 bases outside the gene matches. This CDR3 comprises 14 residues. From germline, CDR1 is MDHEN and CDR2 SYDVKM. The CDR3 protein is CASTKPPGQLEAFF. DNA for the CDR3: TGTGCCAGCACCAAACCCCCGGGACAGCTTGAAGCTTTCTTT.